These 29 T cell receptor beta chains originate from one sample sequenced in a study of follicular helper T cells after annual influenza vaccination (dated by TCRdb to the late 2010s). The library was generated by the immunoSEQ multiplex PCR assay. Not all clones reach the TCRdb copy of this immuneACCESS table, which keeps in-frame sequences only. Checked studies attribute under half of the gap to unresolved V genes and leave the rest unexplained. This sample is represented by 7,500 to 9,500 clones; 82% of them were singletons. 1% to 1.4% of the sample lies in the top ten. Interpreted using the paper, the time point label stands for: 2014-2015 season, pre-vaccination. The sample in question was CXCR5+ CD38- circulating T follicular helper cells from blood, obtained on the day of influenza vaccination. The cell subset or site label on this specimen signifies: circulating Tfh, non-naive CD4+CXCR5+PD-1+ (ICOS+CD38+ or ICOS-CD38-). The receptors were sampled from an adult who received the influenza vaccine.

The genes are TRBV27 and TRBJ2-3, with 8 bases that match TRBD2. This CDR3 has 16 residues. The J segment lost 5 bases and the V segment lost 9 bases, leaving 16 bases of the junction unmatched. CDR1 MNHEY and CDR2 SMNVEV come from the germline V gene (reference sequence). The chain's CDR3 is CARKKRFGGAGDTQYF. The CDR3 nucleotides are TGTGCCAGAAAAAAGCGTTTCGGGGGGGCCGGAGATACGCAGTATTTT.

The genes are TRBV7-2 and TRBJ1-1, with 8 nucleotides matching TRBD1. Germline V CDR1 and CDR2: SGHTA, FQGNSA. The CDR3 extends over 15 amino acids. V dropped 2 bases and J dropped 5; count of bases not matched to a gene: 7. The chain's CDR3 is CASSLNTGQDTEAFF. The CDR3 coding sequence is TGTGCCAGCAGCTTAAATACGGGACAGGATACTGAAGCTTTCTTT.

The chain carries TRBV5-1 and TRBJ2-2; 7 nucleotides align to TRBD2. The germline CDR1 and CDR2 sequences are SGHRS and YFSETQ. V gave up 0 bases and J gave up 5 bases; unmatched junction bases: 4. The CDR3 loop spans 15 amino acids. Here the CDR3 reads CASSLALAATGELFF. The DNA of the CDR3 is TGCGCCAGCAGCTTGGCCCTAGCGGCGACCGGGGAGCTGTTTTTT.

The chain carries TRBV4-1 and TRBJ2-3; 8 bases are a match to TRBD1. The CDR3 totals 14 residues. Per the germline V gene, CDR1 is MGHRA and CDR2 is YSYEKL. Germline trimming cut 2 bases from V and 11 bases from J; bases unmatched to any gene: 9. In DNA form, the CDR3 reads TGCGCCAGCAGCCAACCGGGACAGGTTCCCTTGCAGTATTTT. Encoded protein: CASSQPGQVPLQYF.

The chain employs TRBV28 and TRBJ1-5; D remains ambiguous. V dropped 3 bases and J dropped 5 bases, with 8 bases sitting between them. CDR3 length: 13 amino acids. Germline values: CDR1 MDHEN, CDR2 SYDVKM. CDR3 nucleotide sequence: TGTGCCAGCAGTTTCGCCCGGGATCAGCCCCAGCATTTT. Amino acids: CASSFARDQPQHF.

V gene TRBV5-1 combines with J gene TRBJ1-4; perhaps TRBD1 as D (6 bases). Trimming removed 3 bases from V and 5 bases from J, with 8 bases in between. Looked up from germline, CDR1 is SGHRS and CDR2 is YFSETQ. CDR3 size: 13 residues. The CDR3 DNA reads TGCGCCAGCAGCTCCCAGGGGAATGAAAAACTGTTTTTT. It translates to CASSSQGNEKLFF.

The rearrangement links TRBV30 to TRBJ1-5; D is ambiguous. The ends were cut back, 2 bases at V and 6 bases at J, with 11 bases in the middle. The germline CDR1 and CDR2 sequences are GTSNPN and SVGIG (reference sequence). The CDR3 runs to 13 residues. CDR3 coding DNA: TGTGCCTGGAGTCTTCGTCTAGGTCAGCCCCAGCATTTT. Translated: CAWSLRLGQPQHF.

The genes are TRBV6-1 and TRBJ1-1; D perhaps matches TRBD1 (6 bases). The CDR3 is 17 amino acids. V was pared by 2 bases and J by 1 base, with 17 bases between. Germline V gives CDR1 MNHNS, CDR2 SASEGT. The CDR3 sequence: CASSEKGMGDKNTEAFF. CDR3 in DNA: TGTGCCAGCAGTGAAAAGGGGATGGGGGACAAGAACACTGAAGCTTTCTTT.

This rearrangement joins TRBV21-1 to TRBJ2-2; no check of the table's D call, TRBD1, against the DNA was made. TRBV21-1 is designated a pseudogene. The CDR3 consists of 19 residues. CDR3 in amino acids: CASSKVLRDRGSNTGELFF. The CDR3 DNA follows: TGTGCCAGCAGCAAAGTTCTTCGGGACAGGGGATCGAACACCGGGGAGCTGTTTTTT.

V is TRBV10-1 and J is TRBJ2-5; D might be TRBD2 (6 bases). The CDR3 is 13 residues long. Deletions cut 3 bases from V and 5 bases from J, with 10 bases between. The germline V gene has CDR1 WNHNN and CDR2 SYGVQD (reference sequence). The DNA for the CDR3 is TGCGCCAGCAGTGATGCGGGGAGGGAGACCCAGTACTTC. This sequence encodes CASSDAGRETQYF.

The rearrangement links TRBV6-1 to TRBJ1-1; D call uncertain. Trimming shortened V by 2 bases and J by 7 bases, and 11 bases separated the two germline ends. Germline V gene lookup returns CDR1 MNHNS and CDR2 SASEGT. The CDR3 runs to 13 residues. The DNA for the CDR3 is TGTGCCAGCAGTGAAAGTTACAACCGTGAAGCTTTCTTT. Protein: CASSESYNREAFF.

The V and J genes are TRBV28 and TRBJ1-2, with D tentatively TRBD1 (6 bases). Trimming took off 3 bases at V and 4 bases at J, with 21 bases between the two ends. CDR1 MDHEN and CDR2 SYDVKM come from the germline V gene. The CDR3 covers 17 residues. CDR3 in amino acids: CASSFSLAAQGSYGYTF. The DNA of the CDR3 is TGTGCCAGCAGTTTTTCCCTAGCCGCACAGGGCAGCTATGGCTACACCTTC.

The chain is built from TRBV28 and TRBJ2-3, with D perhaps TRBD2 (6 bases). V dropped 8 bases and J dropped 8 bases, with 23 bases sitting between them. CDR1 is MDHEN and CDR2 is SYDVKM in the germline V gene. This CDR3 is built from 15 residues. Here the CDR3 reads CASSTGGRRWGTQYF. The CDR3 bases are TGTGCCAGCTCCACAGGAGGGCGGAGGTGGGGTACGCAGTATTTT.

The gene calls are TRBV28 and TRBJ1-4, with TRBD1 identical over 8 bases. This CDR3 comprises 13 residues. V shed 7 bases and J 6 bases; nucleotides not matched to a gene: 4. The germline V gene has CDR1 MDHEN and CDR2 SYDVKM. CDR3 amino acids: CASTRGPDEKLFF. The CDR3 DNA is TGTGCCAGCACCAGGGGGCCGGATGAAAAACTGTTTTTT.

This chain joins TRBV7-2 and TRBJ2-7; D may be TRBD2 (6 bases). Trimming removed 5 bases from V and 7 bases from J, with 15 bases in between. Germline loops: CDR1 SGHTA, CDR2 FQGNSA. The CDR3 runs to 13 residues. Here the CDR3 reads CASSARGAGEQYF. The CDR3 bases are TGTGCCAGCAGCGCCCGAGGGGCGGGGGAGCAGTACTTC.

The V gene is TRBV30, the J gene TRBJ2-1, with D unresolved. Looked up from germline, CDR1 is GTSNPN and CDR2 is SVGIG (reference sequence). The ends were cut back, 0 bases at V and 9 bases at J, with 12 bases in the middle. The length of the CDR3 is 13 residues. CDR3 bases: TGTGCCTGGAGTGTACGTCGGGCACTTGAGCAGTTCTTC. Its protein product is CAWSVRRALEQFF. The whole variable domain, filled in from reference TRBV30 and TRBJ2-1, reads SQTIHQWPATLVQPVGSPLSLECTVEGTSNPNLYWYRQAAGRGLQLLFYSVGIGQISSEVPQNLSASRPQDRQFILSSKKLLLSDSGFYLCAWSVRRALEQFFGPGTRLTVL.

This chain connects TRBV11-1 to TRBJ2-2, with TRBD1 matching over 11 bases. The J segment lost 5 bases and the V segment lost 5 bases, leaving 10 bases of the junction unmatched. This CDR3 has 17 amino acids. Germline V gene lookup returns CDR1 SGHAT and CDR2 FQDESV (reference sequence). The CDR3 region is CASSMGTGTGGTGELFF. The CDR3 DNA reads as TGTGCCAGCAGCATGGGAACCGGGACAGGGGGAACCGGGGAGCTGTTTTTT.

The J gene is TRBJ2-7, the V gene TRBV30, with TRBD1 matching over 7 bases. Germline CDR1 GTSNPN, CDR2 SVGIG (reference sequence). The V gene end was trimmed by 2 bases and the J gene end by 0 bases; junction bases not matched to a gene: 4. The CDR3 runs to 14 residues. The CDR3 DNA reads TGTGCCTGGAGTCCGACAGGGAGCTCCTACGAGCAGTACTTC. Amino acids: CAWSPTGSSYEQYF.

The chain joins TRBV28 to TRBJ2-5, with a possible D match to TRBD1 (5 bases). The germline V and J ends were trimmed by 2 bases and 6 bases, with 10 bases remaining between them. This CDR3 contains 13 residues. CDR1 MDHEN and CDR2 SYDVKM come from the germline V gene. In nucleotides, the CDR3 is TGTGCCAGCAGTTTACAGGGTCCACAGACCCAGTACTTC. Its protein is CASSLQGPQTQYF.

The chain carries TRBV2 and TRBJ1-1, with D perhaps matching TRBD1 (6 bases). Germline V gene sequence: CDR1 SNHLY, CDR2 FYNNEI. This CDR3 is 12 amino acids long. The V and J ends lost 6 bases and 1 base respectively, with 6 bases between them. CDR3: CASRGQNTEAFF. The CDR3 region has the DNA TGTGCCAGCAGGGGACAGAACACTGAAGCTTTCTTT.

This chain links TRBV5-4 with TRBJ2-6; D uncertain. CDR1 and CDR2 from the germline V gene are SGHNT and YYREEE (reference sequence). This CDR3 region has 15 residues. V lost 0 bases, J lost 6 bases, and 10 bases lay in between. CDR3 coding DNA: TGTGCCAGCAGCTTGGAACAGTTTGAGGCCAACGTCCTGACTTTC. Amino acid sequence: CASSLEQFEANVLTF.

The DNA for the CDR3 is TGTGCCACCAGCAGAGGGCTCGGCGGCACAGATACGCAGTATTTT. Its translation is CATSRGLGGTDTQYF. This rearrangement joins TRBV15 to TRBJ2-3; no firm D call. CDR1 LNHNV and CDR2 YYDKDF come from the germline V gene (reference sequence). Trimming shortened V by 1 base and J by 1 base, and 9 bases separated the two germline ends. This CDR3 region has 15 residues.

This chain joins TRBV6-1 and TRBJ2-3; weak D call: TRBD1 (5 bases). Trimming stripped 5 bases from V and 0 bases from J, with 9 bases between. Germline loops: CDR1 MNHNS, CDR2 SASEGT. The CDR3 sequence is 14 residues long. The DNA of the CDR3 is TGTGCCAGCAGTCCAGGGCATAGCACAGATACGCAGTATTTT. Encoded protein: CASSPGHSTDTQYF.

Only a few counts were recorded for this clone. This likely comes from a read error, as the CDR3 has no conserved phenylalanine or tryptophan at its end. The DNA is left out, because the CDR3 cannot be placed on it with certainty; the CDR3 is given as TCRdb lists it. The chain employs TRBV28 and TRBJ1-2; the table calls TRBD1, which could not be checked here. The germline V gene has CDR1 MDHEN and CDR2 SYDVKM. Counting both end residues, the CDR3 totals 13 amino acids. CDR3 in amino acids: CASGPGQALLRVL.

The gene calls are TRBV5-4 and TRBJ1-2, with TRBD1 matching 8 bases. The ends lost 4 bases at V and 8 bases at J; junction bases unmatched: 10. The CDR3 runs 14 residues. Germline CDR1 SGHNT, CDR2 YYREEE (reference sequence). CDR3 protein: CASSAQTGEEGYTF. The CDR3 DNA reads TGTGCCAGCAGCGCCCAGACAGGGGAGGAGGGCTACACCTTC.

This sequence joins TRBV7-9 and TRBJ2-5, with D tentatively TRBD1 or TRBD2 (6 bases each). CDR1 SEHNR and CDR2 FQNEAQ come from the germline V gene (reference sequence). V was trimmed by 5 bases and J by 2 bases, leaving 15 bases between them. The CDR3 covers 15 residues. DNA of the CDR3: TGTGCCAGCAGCCCGAGGGGGGCAGAGCAAGAGACCCAGTACTTC. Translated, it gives CASSPRGAEQETQYF. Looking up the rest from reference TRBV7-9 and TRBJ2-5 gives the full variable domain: DTGVSQNPRHKITKRGQNVTFRCDPISEHNRLYWYRQTLGQGPEFLTYFQNEAQLEKSRLLSDRFSAERPKGSFSTLEIQRTEQGDSAMYLCASSPRGAEQETQYFGPGTRLLVL.

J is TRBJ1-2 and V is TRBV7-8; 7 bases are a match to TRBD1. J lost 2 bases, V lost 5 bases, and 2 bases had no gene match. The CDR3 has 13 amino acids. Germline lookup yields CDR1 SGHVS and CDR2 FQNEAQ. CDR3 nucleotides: TGTGCCAGCAGCGCGGGACAGAACTATGGCTACACCTTC. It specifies CASSAGQNYGYTF.

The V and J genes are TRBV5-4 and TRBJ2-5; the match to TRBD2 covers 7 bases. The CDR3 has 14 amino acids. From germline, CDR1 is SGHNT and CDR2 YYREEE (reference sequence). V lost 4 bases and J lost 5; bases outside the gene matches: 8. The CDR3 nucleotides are TGTGCCAGCAGCGCTAGGACTAGTGGGGAGACCCAGTACTTC. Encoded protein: CASSARTSGETQYF. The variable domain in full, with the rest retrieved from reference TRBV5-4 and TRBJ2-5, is ETGVTQSPTHLIKTRGQQVTLRCSSQSGHNTVSWYQQALGQGPQFIFQYYREEENGRGNFPPRFSGLQFPNYSSELNVNALELDDSALYLCASSARTSGETQYFGPGTRLLVL.

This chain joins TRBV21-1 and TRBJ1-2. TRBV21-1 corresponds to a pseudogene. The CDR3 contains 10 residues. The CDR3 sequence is CASRGGSYTF. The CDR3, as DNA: TGTGCCAGTCGGGGGGGGTCCTACACCTTC.